The T cell receptor beta chain described here comes from a study of blood T cell repertoires in COVID-19. Germline assignment: CDR1 MNHEY and CDR2 SMNVEV (reference sequence). Trimming at V came to 7 bases and at J to 1 base, leaving 6 bases not matched to a gene. This CDR3 region has 14 residues. Adults between about 18 and 95 years of age took part from 24 US areas. Authors' data handling: Using reference gene primer amplification, nucleated cell counts were estimated. Data came from immunoSEQ multiplex PCR; TCRdb stores just in-frame clones and leaves some out. V and J calls and clone size are given by that table; D and trimming were obtained from the DNA. The sample has approximately 180,000 clones, roughly 87% seen once.

The chain employs TRBV27 and TRBJ1-1, with 7 positions matching TRBD1. This TCR derives from a human donor with acute COVID-19. The donor label of this sample is uncertain. Sequencing was carried out using PBMCs or T cells enriched from blood (not recorded which). This chain's CDR3 is CASMDGTANTEAFF. The CDR3 DNA follows: TGTGCCAGCATGGACGGGACAGCGAACACTGAAGCTTTCTTT.